A single sample is the source of the 13 T cell receptor beta chains below, sequenced in a study of blood T cell repertoires in COVID-19. Assay: immunoSEQ multiplex PCR; the TCRdb copy retains only in-frame clones and omits some. This sample has some 200,000 clones, with roughly 82% found just once. The source material was peripheral blood. Receptors originate from a woman in her thirties or forties who had recovered from COVID-19.

The chain combines TRBV6-2 or TRBV6-3 with TRBJ1-5, with TRBD1 matching over 10 bases. The V and J ends lost 4 bases and 4 bases, in that order; junction bases with no gene match: 13. The CDR3 extends over 18 amino acids. CDR1 and CDR2 from the germline V gene are MNHEY and SVGEGT. The CDR3 DNA reads TGTGCCAGCAGTTTACTCCCGAAATGGACAGGGGGGAATCAGCCCCAGCATTTT. Translated, it gives CASSLLPKWTGGNQPQHF.

The V gene is TRBV2, the J gene TRBJ2-1; D not certain. The CDR3 spans 11 residues. V was clipped by 6 bases and J by 8 bases, with 8 bases between them. Looked up from germline, CDR1 is SNHLY and CDR2 is FYNNEI. In DNA, the CDR3 is TGTGCCAGCAGCTTTCAGGATGAGCAGTTCTTC. This codes for CASSFQDEQFF.

The chain links TRBV6-5 to TRBJ1-5; D unresolved. This CDR3 has 15 residues. Germline V gene sequence: CDR1 MNHEY, CDR2 SVGAGI. V lost 6 bases and J 3 bases, leaving 15 bases between the germline ends. DNA of the CDR3: TGTGCCAGCAGCGACTATGGTCCGCTCAATCAGCCCCAGCATTTT. This encodes CASSDYGPLNQPQHF.

This chain links TRBV6-5 with TRBJ1-5; 7 nucleotides line up with TRBD1. There are 13 residues in the CDR3. J lost 3 bases, V lost 6 bases, and 2 bases had no gene match. Germline-derived CDR1 and CDR2 are MNHEY and SVGAGI. CDR3 loop: CASRGQHNQPQHF. CDR3 in DNA: TGTGCCAGCAGGGGACAGCACAATCAGCCCCAGCATTTT.

The genes are TRBV7-9 and TRBJ2-1; 9 bases are shared with TRBD2. The length of the CDR3 is 13 residues. The germline CDR1 and CDR2 sequences are SEHNR and FQNEAQ (reference sequence). V trimming: 3 bases; J trimming: 8 bases; junction bases outside the gene matches: 2. The CDR3 sequence: CASSFGGGDEQFF. The CDR3 nucleotides are TGTGCCAGCAGCTTTGGCGGGGGGGATGAGCAGTTCTTC.

The chain recombines TRBV10-3 with TRBJ2-5, with 9 positions matching TRBD1. The trim removed 6 bases at V and 3 bases at J, leaving 2 bases unmatched. This CDR3 is 13 amino acids long. Germline lookup yields CDR1 ENHRY and CDR2 SYGVKD. This CDR3 reads CAIRRTGEETQYF. As DNA, the CDR3 is TGTGCCATCAGAAGGACAGGGGAAGAGACCCAGTACTTC.

The CDR3 nucleotides read TGTGCCAGCGCTCTACAGGGAACAGATACGCAGTATTTT. The encoded protein is CASALQGTDTQYF. The chain combines TRBV2 with TRBJ2-3; D possibly corresponds to TRBD1 (6 bases). Trimming left V 8 bases short and J 3 bases short, with 12 bases between. CDR1 is SNHLY and CDR2 is FYNNEI in the germline V gene. This CDR3 is 13 amino acids long.

This rearrangement joins TRBV19 to TRBJ1-2; 12 bases align to TRBD1. CDR1 and CDR2 (germline): LNHDA, SQIVND (reference sequence). The CDR3 covers 16 residues. V dropped 2 bases and J dropped 7; count of bases not matched to a gene: 8. CDR3 sequence reads: CASSITLGQGAGGYTF. The CDR3 DNA is TGTGCCAGTAGTATAACGCTGGGACAGGGGGCAGGTGGCTACACCTTC.

Regarding this clone: The junction departs from the called germline gene at one end, perhaps through a read error. The chain links TRBV7-2 to TRBJ1-1; D remains ambiguous. This CDR3 has 11 amino acids. CDR1 and CDR2 (germline): SGHTA, FQGNSA. CDR3 sequence reads: CASSSTHYPEF. The DNA for the CDR3 is TGTGCCAGCAGCTCTACTCACTATCCTGAATTT.

The chain combines TRBV2 with TRBJ1-5; D ambiguous. Germline V gives CDR1 SNHLY, CDR2 FYNNEI. This CDR3 is built from 14 residues. Trimming shortened V by 7 bases and J by 9 bases, and 19 bases separated the two germline ends. The CDR3 spells CASTVRWAEGPQHF. The CDR3, as DNA: TGTGCCAGCACCGTCCGGTGGGCCGAGGGGCCCCAGCATTTT.

The CDR3 region is CASSQSGGTSTSPLHF. The CDR3 nucleotides read TGTGCCAGCAGCCAATCGGGGGGTACGTCGACTTCACCCCTCCACTTT. The chain is built from TRBV7-9 and TRBJ1-6; maybe TRBD1 (5 bases). Germline values: CDR1 SEHNR, CDR2 FQNEAQ (reference sequence). The CDR3 sequence is 16 residues long. Trimming pared 5 bases from V and 9 bases from J, leaving 20 bases between.

The chain uses TRBV25-1 and TRBJ1-1, with D maybe TRBD1 (6 bases). Germline loops: CDR1 MGHDK, CDR2 SYGVNS. Trimming pared 5 bases from V and 1 base from J, leaving 14 bases between. The CDR3 sequence is 15 residues long. The CDR3 here is CASSFTGRANTEAFF. CDR3 bases: TGTGCCAGCAGTTTTACAGGGCGCGCGAACACTGAAGCTTTCTTT.

This chain links TRBV5-5 with TRBJ2-7; TRBD1 aligns across 10 bases. Trimming removed 0 bases from V and 3 bases from J; junction bases left unmatched: 3. This CDR3 spans 15 amino acids. Per the germline V gene, CDR1 is SGHKS and CDR2 is YYEKEE (reference sequence). CDR3 protein: CASSLEGDRGYEQYF. CDR3 nucleotides: TGTGCCAGCAGCTTGGAGGGGGACAGGGGCTACGAGCAGTACTTC.